A single sample gave rise to the 13 T cell receptor beta chains below, sequenced in a study of CD8+CD57+ T cells in acquired aplastic anemia (dated by TCRdb to the late 2010s). These reads were obtained on an Illumina HiSeq 2000. TCR beta VDJ combination and CDR3 sequence profiling used genomic DNA as the template. TCRdb reworked the public reads: Q25 trimming with fastp, MiXCR clone assembly, productive beta chains retained. Each CDR3 protein appears once, grouped with its most common genes and DNA. The sample table records over 250,000 distinct CDR3 sequences; around three fifths of these occur just once. The ten most abundant clones make up 1% to 1.5% of the sample. Flow cytometry had shown CD8+CD57+ cell expansion in the patients selected for sequencing. Sequenced: sorted CD4+, CD8+, or CD8+CD57+ T cells (not recorded which) from PBMCs. Receptors were obtained from a human donor with aplastic anemia.

The J gene is TRBJ1-1, the V gene TRBV6-4; the D gene is possibly TRBD1 (5 bases). Germline V CDR1 and CDR2: MRHNA, SNTAGT. Trimming shortened V by 2 bases and J by 4 bases, and 11 bases separated the two germline ends. The CDR3 loop spans 14 amino acids. Written as DNA, the CDR3 is TGTGCCAGCAGTGACGTGGGGCTAGGCACTGAAGCTTTCTTT. Residues: CASSDVGLGTEAFF.

In this sample, this clonotype turned up many times. V is TRBV6-1 and J is TRBJ2-5; TRBD2 matches at 8 bases. The CDR3 length is 14 residues. Trimming removed 3 bases from V and 6 bases from J; junction bases left unmatched: 6. The germline V gene encodes CDR1 MNHNS and CDR2 SASEGT. The CDR3 region is CASSDIAGIKTQYF. Written as DNA, the CDR3 is TGTGCCAGCAGTGACATAGCGGGGATAAAGACCCAGTACTTC.

This clonotype was seen repeatedly, ten times or more. The V gene is TRBV28, the J gene TRBJ1-5; the D gene is possibly TRBD1 (5 bases). The CDR3 is 14 amino acids. Trimming shortened V by 3 bases and J by 6 bases, and 12 bases separated the two germline ends. CDR1 and CDR2 from the germline V gene are MDHEN and SYDVKM. The DNA for the CDR3 is TGTGCCAGCAGTTTTAGTGGACAAGCTCAGCCCCAGCATTTT. Its protein product is CASSFSGQAQPQHF.

This clonotype occurred a few times. The rearrangement links TRBV19 to TRBJ1-6; D perhaps matches TRBD1 (5 bases). The V end lost 2 bases, the J end lost 7 bases, and 9 bases lay between the germline ends. CDR1 is LNHDA, CDR2 SQIVND, per germline (reference sequence). The CDR3 sequence is 14 residues long. The CDR3 sequence is CASSIRDLNSPLHF. CDR3 in DNA: TGTGCCAGTAGTATACGGGACCTCAATTCACCCCTCCACTTT.

In this sample, this clonotype turned up a few times. The chain combines TRBV6-1 with TRBJ1-1; 7 bases agree with TRBD1. Germline loops: CDR1 MNHNS, CDR2 SASEGT. J was trimmed by 6 bases and V by 0 bases; bases with no gene match: 1. The CDR3 sequence is 13 residues long. CDR3 region: CASSEATGSEAFF. CDR3 sequence (DNA): TGTGCCAGCAGTGAAGCGACAGGGTCTGAAGCTTTCTTT.

Remarks on this clonotype: The junction and the germline gene differ at one end; a read error may be behind it. The CDR3 here is CASSDGTSGNNERFF. As DNA, the CDR3 is TGTGCCAGCAGTGACGGGACTAGCGGTAACAATGAGCGGTTCTTC. The chain recombines TRBV2 with TRBJ2-1; 11 bases fit TRBD2. CDR1 and CDR2 from the germline V gene are SNHLY and FYNNEI. The CDR3 consists of 15 residues.

The genes are TRBV5-1 and TRBJ1-6; D unclear. Germline V lookup: CDR1 SGHRS, CDR2 YFSETQ. With 1 base removed from V and 2 bases from J, the gap between germline ends came to 4 bases. The CDR3 length is 14 residues. The CDR3 region has the DNA TGCGCCAGCAGCTTGTGGCCCTATAATTCACCCCTCCACTTT. Amino acid sequence: CASSLWPYNSPLHF.

This clonotype was seen at least ten times. The V gene is TRBV3-1, the J gene TRBJ1-6; 9 bases match TRBD1. Looked up from germline, CDR1 is LGHDT and CDR2 is YNNKEL (reference sequence). V lost 1 base, J lost 8 bases, and 0 bases stayed unmatched. The CDR3 loop spans 14 amino acids. The CDR3 loop reads CASSQGTGDSPLHF. The CDR3 DNA follows: TGTGCCAGCAGCCAAGGGACAGGGGATTCACCCCTCCACTTT.

The chain links TRBV7-3 to TRBJ2-5; TRBD1 agrees at 9 bases. The length of the CDR3 is 16 residues. Germline V gene lookup returns CDR1 SGHTA and CDR2 FQGTGA. Unmatched junction bases numbered 8, after V lost 1 base and J lost 5 bases. This chain's CDR3 is CASSLSAGQGQETQYF. CDR3 sequence (DNA): TGTGCCAGCAGCTTAAGCGCGGGACAGGGTCAGGAGACCCAGTACTTC.

Ten or more counts support this clonotype. The rearrangement joins TRBV12-3 or TRBV12-4 to TRBJ1-1, with D perhaps matching TRBD1 (5 bases). Trimming removed 3 bases at V and 7 bases at J, with 12 bases between. CDR3 length equals 13 residues. Here the CDR3 reads CASSFSTALEAFF. In DNA, the CDR3 is TGTGCCAGCAGTTTCTCGACAGCGCTTGAAGCTTTCTTT.

The chain carries TRBV19 and TRBJ2-7; 7 bases align to TRBD1. CDR1 LNHDA and CDR2 SQIVND come from the germline V gene (reference sequence). V was clipped by 9 bases and J by 1 base; unmatched bases: 15. This CDR3 comprises 16 residues. The CDR3 is CASSPALGDSSYEQYF. The CDR3 DNA is TGTGCCAGCAGCCCAGCTCTGGGGGACAGTTCCTACGAGCAGTACTTC.

Comments on this clonotype: Since a much larger clone is just one base distant, this may be a read error. The chain is built from TRBV2 and TRBJ1-5, with 8 positions matching TRBD1. From germline, CDR1 is SNHLY and CDR2 FYNNEI. This CDR3 comprises 15 residues. Here the CDR3 DNA reads TGTGCCAGCAGTGAACTACAGGGGGAATATCAGCTCCAGCATTTT. Amino acids: CASSELQGEYQLQHF.

At least ten counts were recorded for this clonotype. V is TRBV10-3 and J is TRBJ2-2; tentative D call: TRBD2 (6 bases). The CDR3 contains 16 residues. Trimming shortened V by 6 bases and J by 3 bases, and 17 bases separated the two germline ends. CDR1 and CDR2 (germline): ENHRY, SYGVKD. CDR3 residues: CAIRPLASGDTGELFF. The CDR3 DNA follows: TGTGCCATCAGACCACTAGCCAGTGGGGACACCGGGGAGCTGTTTTTT.